The 14 T cell receptor beta chains presented below share a single source sample, sequenced in a study of T cells after yellow fever vaccination (dated by TCRdb to the late 2010s). The library relied on 5' RACE. Sequencing relied on an Illumina NovaSeq 6000. Starting from the raw public reads, TCRdb applied fastp trimming at Q25, assembled clones with MiXCR and retained in-frame beta chains. Every entry covers one CDR3 protein and lists the most common genes and DNA from its rows. Counted in this sample were over 45,000 distinct CDR3 sequences; about 5.6% of them appeared once. The ten top clones hold 30% to 35% of the sample. The label giving this sample's treatment or condition can be read as: live attenuated yellow fever vaccine strain. This material consisted of PBMCs, either bulk or a sorted T-cell subset (CD4+, CD8+, memory, or dextramer-sorted; not recorded which), taken on the day of the yellow fever booster vaccination. Receptor source: a man aged 18 to 29 who received the YFV17D yellow fever vaccine.

The V call is TRBV7-8, the J call TRBJ2-3; D may correspond to TRBD1 or TRBD2 (5 bases each). The V gene's germline CDR1 is SGHVS and CDR2 FQNEAQ. The ends were cut back, 1 base at V and 6 bases at J, with 23 bases in the middle. The CDR3 covers 18 residues. CDR3 sequence (DNA): TGTGCCAGCAGCTTAGTTCGGACTCACGTCTCAGGGTTCGATACGCAGTATTTT. This sequence encodes CASSLVRTHVSGFDTQYF.

This clonotype was counted many times. The chain employs TRBV19 and TRBJ1-4, with D unresolved. This CDR3 has 15 amino acids. Trimming removed 4 bases at V and 3 bases at J, with 12 bases between. Per the germline V gene, CDR1 is LNHDA and CDR2 is SQIVND (reference sequence). CDR3 sequence: CASSTRHPSNEKLFF. As DNA, the CDR3 is TGTGCCAGTAGTACCCGACATCCCTCTAATGAAAAACTGTTTTTT. Filled out from reference TRBV19 and TRBJ1-4, the complete variable domain reads DGGITQSPKYLFRKEGQNVTLSCEQNLNHDAMYWYRQDPGQGLRLIYYSQIVNDFQKGDIAEGYSVSREKKESFPLTVTSAQKNPTAFYLCASSTRHPSNEKLFFGSGTQLSVL.

Many counts were recorded for this clonotype. The chain combines TRBV5-1 with TRBJ2-5, with 12 nucleotides matching TRBD1. The length of the CDR3 is 15 residues. Germline V gene lookup returns CDR1 SGHRS and CDR2 YFSETQ. Losses at the gene ends were 3 bases for V and 5 bases for J; bases not matched to a gene: 5. The CDR3 DNA sequence: TGCGCCAGCAGCTCCGGGACAGGGGGCGGGGAGACCCAGTACTTC. Translation gives CASSSGTGGGETQYF.

This clonotype was recorded many times. J is TRBJ1-1 and V is TRBV4-3, with D possibly TRBD1 on 5 matching bases. The V gene lost 1 base and the J gene lost 10 bases, with 13 bases spanning the gap. Germline values: CDR1 LGHNA, CDR2 YSLEER. The CDR3 is 13 amino acids. The CDR3 region has the DNA TGCGCCAGCAGCCAAGCGGTCTGGCAGGGAGCTTTCTTT. Amino acid sequence: CASSQAVWQGAFF.

V gene TRBV12-3 or TRBV12-4 combines with J gene TRBJ2-3; either TRBD1 or TRBD2 may supply D (5 bases each). V was cut by 6 bases and J by 3 bases, with 13 bases left in between. The CDR3 has 14 amino acids. The DNA for the CDR3 is TGTGCCAGCAGCTGGGGGTCGAGGACAGATACGCAGTATTTT. It specifies CASSWGSRTDTQYF.

This clonotype was recorded many times. The J gene is TRBJ2-7, the V gene TRBV12-5; D gene unclear. This CDR3 is built from 12 residues. Trimming took off 1 base at V and 2 bases at J, with 3 bases between the two ends. CDR1 is LGHNT, CDR2 FRNRAP, per germline. The CDR3 protein is CASGLGPYEQYF. Here the CDR3 DNA reads TGTGCTAGTGGTTTGGGTCCCTACGAGCAGTACTTC.

The table lists this clonotype with many counts. The V call is TRBV28, the J call TRBJ2-4, with D tentatively TRBD1 (7 bases). The V and J ends lost 8 bases and 8 bases respectively, with 25 bases between them. CDR1 is MDHEN and CDR2 is SYDVKM in the germline V gene. CDR3 length: 16 amino acids. The CDR3 loop reads CASLDEGGGTMDIQYF. The CDR3 DNA follows: TGTGCCAGCCTGGACGAAGGAGGGGGCACGATGGACATTCAGTACTTC.

This clonotype has only a few counts. This chain connects TRBV4-1 to TRBJ1-1, with D unclear. Germline values: CDR1 MGHRA, CDR2 YSYEKL. The V end lost 7 bases, the J end lost 1 base, and 4 bases lay between the germline ends. This CDR3 comprises 11 residues. CDR3 sequence (DNA): TGCGCCAGCACCCAGAACACTGAAGCTTTCTTT. Protein: CASTQNTEAFF.

In this sample, this clonotype turned up many times. V and J are TRBV6-5 and TRBJ2-2; D gene unclear. Germline CDR1 is MNHEY and CDR2 is SVGAGI. V was pared by 1 base and J by 6 bases, with 6 bases between. The CDR3 length is 13 residues. The CDR3 bases are TGTGCCAGCAGTTACTTGAGCGCCGGGGAGCTGTTTTTT. Translated: CASSYLSAGELFF.

V gene TRBV5-1 combines with J gene TRBJ2-5; D perhaps matches TRBD2 (6 bases). Per the germline V gene, CDR1 is SGHRS and CDR2 is YFSETQ. This CDR3 has 13 amino acids. V was shortened by 4 bases and J by 1 base, with 8 bases between the two germline ends. In nucleotides, the CDR3 is TGCGCCAGCAGCGGAGGGCCCCAAGAGACCCAGTACTTC. This gives the protein CASSGGPQETQYF.

This clonotype was counted many times. The chain joins TRBV7-8 to TRBJ2-3; 12 nucleotides align to TRBD2. Germline lookup yields CDR1 SGHVS and CDR2 FQNEAQ. Trimming took 4 bases from V and 3 from J; bases not matched to a gene: 2. CDR3 size: 15 residues. In DNA form, the CDR3 reads TGTGCCAGCAGCTCTAGCGGGGGGGTGACAGATACGCAGTATTTT. This translates into CASSSSGGVTDTQYF.

This clonotype was seen many times. DNA of the CDR3: TGCAGCGGCCGGGACAGGGGTAAATATGAGCAGTTCTTC. Protein: CSGRDRGKYEQFF. The chain has TRBV29-1 and TRBJ2-1; 10 nucleotides agree with TRBD1. V shed 7 bases, J shed 8 bases, and the junction held 8 bases outside the gene matches. Germline values: CDR1 SQVTM, CDR2 ANQGSEA. CDR3 length: 13 residues.

The chain uses TRBV20-1 and TRBJ2-5, with TRBD1 identical over 8 bases. The J segment lost 4 bases and the V segment lost 5 bases, leaving 12 bases of the junction unmatched. The CDR3 contains 15 residues. Germline CDR1 and CDR2: DFQATT and SNEGSKA (reference sequence). CDR3 region: CSAWQGALVGETQYF. The CDR3 DNA sequence: TGCAGTGCTTGGCAGGGGGCATTAGTCGGAGAGACCCAGTACTTC.

This clonotype was detected many times. This chain joins TRBV10-2 and TRBJ1-1; D is possibly TRBD1 (5 bases). The length of the CDR3 is 13 residues. Trimming shortened V by 9 bases and J by 2 bases, and 13 bases separated the two germline ends. The V gene's germline CDR1 is WSHSY and CDR2 SAAADI. The CDR3, as DNA: TGCGCCAGGCAAAGTGGGGCTAACACTGAAGCTTTCTTT. As protein: CARQSGANTEAFF.